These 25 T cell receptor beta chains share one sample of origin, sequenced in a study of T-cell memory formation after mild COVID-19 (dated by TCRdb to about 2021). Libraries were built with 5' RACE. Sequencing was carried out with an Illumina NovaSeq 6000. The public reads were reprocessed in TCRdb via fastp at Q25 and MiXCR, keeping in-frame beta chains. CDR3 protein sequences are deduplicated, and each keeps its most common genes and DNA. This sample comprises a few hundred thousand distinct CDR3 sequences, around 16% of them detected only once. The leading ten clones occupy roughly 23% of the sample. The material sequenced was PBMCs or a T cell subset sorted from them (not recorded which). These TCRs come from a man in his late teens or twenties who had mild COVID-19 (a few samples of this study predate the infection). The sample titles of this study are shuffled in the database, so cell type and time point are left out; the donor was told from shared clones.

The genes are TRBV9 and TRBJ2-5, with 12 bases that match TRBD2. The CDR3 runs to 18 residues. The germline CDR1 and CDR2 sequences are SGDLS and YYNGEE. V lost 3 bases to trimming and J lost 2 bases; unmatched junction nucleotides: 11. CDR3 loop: CASSATTSGGATQETQYF. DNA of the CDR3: TGTGCCAGCAGCGCAACGACTAGCGGGGGAGCAACACAAGAGACCCAGTACTTC.

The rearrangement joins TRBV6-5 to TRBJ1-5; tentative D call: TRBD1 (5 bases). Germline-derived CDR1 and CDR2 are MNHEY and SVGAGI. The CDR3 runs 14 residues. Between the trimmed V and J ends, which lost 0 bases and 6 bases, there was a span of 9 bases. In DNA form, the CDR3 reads TGTGCCAGCAGTTACTCGGGGACGGCTCAGCCCCAGCATTTT. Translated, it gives CASSYSGTAQPQHF.

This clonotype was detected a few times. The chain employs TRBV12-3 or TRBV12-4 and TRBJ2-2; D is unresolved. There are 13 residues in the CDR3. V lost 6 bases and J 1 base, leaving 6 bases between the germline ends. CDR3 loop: CASRTRNTGELFF. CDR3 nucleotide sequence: TGTGCCAGCAGGACCAGGAACACCGGGGAGCTGTTTTTT.

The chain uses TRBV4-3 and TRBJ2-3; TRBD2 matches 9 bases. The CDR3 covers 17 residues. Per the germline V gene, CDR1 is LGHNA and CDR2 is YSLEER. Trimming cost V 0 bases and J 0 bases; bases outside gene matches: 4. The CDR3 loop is CASSQEWAGGSTDTQYF. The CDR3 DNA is TGCGCCAGCAGCCAAGAATGGGCGGGGGGGAGCACAGATACGCAGTATTTT.

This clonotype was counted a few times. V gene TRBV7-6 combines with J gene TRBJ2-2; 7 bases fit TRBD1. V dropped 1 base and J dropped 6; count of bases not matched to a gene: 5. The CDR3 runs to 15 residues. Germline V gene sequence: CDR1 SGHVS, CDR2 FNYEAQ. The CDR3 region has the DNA TGTGCCAGCAGCTTAGAAGGGGGCGCCGCCGGGGAGCTGTTTTTT. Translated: CASSLEGGAAGELFF. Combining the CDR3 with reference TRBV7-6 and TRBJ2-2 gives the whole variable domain GAGVSQSPRYKVTKRGQDVALRCDPISGHVSLYWYRQALGQGPEFLTYFNYEAQQDKSGLPNDRFSAERPEGSISTLTIQRTEQRDSAMYRCASSLEGGAAGELFFGEGSRLTVL.

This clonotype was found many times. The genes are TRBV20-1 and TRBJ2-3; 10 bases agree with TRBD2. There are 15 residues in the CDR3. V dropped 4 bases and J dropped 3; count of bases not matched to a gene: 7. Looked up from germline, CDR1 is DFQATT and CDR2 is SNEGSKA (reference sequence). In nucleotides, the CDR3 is TGCAGTGCTAATCCCCCTAGCGGGGGAACAGATACGCAGTATTTT. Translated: CSANPPSGGTDTQYF.

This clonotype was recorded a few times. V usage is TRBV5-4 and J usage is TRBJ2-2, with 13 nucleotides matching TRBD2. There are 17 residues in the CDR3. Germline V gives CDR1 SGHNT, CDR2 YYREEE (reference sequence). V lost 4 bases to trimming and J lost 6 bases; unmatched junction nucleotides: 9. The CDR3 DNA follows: TGTGCCAGCAGCGCGGGACTAGCGGGGTATAAGCCCGGGGAGCTGTTTTTT. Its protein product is CASSAGLAGYKPGELFF.

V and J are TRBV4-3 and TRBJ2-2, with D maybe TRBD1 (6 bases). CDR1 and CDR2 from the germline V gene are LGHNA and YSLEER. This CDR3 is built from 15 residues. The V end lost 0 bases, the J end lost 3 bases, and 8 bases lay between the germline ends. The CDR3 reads CASSQDWGHTGELFF. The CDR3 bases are TGCGCCAGCAGCCAAGACTGGGGGCACACCGGGGAGCTGTTTTTT.

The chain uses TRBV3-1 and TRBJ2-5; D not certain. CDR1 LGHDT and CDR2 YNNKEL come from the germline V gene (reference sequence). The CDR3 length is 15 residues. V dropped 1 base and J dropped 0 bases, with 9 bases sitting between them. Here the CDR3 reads CASSQGPGDQETQYF. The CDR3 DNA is TGTGCCAGCAGCCAAGGACCAGGAGACCAAGAGACCCAGTACTTC.

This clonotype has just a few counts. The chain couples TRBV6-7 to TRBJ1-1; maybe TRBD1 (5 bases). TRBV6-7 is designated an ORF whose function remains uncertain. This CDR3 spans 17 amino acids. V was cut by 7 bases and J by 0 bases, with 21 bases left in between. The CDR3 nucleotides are TGTGCCAGCATCGACCGGGACCGATCCTCCCTGAACACTGAAGCTTTCTTT. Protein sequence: CASIDRDRSSLNTEAFF.

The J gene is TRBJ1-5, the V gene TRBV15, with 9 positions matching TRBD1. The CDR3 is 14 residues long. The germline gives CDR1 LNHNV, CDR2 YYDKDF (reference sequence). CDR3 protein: CVTAGQGGNQPQHF. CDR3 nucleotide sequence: TGTGTCACTGCGGGACAGGGAGGCAATCAGCCCCAGCATTTT.

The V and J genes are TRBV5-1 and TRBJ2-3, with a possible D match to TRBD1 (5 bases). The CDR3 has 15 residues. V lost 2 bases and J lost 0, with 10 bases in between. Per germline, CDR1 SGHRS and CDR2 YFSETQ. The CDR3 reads CASSLQEISTDTQYF. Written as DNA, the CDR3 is TGCGCCAGCAGCTTACAGGAGATTAGCACAGATACGCAGTATTTT.

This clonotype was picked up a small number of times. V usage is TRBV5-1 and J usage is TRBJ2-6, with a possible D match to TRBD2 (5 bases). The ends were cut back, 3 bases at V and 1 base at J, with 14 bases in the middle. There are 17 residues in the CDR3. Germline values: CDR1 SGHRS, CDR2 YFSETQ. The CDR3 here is CASSSPDGLSGANVLTF. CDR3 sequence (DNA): TGCGCCAGCAGCTCCCCGGACGGACTTTCTGGGGCCAACGTCCTGACTTTC.

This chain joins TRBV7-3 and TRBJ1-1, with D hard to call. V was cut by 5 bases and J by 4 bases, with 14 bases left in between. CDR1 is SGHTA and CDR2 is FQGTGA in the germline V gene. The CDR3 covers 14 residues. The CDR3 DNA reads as TGTGCCAGCAGCAGCAACGGACGGAGCACTGAAGCTTTCTTT. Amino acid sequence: CASSSNGRSTEAFF.

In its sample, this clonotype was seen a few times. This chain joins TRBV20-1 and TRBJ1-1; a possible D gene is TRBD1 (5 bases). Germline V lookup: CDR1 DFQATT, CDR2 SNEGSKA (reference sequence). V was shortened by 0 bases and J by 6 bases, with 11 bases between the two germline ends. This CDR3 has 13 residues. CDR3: CSARDGDRSEAFF. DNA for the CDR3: TGCAGTGCTAGAGATGGGGACCGATCTGAAGCTTTCTTT.

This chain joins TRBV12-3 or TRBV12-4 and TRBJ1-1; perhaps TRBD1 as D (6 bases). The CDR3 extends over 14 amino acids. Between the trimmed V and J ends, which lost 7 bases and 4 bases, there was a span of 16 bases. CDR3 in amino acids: CASTGGALGTEAFF. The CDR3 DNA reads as TGTGCCAGCACCGGGGGGGCATTGGGCACTGAAGCTTTCTTT.

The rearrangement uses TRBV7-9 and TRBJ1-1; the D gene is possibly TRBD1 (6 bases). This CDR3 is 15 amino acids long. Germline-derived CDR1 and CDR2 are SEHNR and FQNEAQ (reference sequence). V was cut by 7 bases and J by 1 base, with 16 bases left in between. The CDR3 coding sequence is TGTGCCAGCACCACCCCCGGGGGGGCGAACACTGAAGCTTTCTTT. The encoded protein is CASTTPGGANTEAFF.

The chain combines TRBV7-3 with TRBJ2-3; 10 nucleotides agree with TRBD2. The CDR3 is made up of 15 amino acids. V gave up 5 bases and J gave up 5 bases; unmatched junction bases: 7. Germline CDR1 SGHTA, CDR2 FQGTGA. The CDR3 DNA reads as TGTGCCAGCAGCAAGAGCGGGGGGGCTATAGATACGCAGTATTTT. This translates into CASSKSGGAIDTQYF.

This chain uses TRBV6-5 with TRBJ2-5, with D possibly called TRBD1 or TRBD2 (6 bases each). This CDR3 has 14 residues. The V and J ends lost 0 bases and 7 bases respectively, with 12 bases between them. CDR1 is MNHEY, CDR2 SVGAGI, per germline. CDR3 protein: CASSYSAGGGTQYF. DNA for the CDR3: TGTGCCAGCAGTTACTCGGCCGGGGGCGGGACCCAGTACTTC.

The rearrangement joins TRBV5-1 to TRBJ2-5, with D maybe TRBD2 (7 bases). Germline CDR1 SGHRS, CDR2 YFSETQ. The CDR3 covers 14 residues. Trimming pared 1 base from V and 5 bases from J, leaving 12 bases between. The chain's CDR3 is CASSLRGAKETQYF. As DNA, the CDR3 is TGCGCCAGCAGCTTGCGGGGGGCGAAGGAGACCCAGTACTTC.

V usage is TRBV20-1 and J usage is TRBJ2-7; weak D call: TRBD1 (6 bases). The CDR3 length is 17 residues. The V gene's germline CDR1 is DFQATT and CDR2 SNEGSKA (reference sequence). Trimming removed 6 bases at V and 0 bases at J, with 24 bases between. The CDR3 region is CSAKQGPSRWSSYEQYF. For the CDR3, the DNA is TGCAGTGCGAAACAGGGACCGTCCCGTTGGAGCTCCTACGAGCAGTACTTC.

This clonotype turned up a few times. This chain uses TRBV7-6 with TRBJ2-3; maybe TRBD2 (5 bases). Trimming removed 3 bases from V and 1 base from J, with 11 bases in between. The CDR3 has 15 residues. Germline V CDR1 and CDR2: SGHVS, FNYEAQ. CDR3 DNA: TGTGCCAGCAGCTTTGCCATCGGGGGCACAGATACGCAGTATTTT. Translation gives CASSFAIGGTDTQYF.

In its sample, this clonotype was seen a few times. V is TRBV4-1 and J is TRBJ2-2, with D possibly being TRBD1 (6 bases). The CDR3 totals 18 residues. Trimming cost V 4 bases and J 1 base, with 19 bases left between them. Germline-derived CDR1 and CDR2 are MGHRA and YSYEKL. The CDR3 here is CASSPWTVGDLNTGELFF. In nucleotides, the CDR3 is TGCGCCAGCAGCCCCTGGACAGTGGGGGATCTGAACACCGGGGAGCTGTTTTTT.

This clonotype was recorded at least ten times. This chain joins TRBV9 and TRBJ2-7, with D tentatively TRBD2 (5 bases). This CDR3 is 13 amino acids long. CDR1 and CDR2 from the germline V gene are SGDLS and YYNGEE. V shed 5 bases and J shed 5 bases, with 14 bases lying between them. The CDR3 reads CASSAGSGDEQYF. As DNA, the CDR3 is TGTGCCAGCAGTGCGGGCAGTGGGGACGAGCAGTACTTC. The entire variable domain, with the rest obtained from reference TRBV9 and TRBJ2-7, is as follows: DSGVTQTPKHLITATGQRVTLRCSPRSGDLSVYWYQQSLDQGLQFLIQYYNGEERAKGNILERFSAQQFPDLHSELNLSSLELGDSALYFCASSAGSGDEQYFGPGTRLTVT.

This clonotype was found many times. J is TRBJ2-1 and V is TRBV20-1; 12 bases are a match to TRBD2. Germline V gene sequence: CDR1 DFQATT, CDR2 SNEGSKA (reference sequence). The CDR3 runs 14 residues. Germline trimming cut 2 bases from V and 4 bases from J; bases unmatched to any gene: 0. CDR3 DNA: TGCAGTGCTAGACTAGCGGGGGGGTACAATGAGCAGTTCTTC. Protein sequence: CSARLAGGYNEQFF.